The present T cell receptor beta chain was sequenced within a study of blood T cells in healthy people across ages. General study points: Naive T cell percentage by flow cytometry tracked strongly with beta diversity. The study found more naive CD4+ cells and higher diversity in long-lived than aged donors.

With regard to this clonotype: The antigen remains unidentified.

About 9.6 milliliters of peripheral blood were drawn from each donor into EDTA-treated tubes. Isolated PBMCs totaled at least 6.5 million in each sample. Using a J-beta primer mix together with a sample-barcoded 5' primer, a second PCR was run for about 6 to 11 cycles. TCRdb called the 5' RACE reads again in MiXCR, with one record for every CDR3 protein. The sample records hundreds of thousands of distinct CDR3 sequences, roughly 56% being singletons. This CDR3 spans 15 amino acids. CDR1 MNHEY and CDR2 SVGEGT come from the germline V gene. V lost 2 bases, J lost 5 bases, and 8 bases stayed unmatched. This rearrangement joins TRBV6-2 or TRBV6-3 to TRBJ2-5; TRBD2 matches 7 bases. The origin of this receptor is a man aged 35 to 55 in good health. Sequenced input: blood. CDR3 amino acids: CASSYSGVTTETQYF. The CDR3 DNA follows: TGTGCCAGCAGTTACAGCGGGGTAACGACGGAGACCCAGTACTTC.